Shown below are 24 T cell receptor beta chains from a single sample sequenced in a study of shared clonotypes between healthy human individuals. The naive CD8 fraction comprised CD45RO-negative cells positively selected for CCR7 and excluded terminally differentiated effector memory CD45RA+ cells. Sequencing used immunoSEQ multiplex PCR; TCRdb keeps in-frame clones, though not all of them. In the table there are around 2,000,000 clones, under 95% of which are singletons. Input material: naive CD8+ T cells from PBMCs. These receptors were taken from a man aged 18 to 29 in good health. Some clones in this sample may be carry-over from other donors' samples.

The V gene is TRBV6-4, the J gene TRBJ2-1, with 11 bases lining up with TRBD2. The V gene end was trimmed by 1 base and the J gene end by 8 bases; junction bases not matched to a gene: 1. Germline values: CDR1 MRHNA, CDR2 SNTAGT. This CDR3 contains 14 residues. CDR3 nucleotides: TGTGCCAGCAGTGACTTAGCGGGAGGGCATGAGCAGTTCTTC. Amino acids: CASSDLAGGHEQFF.

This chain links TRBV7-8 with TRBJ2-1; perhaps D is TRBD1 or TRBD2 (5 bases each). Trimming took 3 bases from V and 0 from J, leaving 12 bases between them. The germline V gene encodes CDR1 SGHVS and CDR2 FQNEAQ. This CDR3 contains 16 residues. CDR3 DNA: TGTGCCAGCAGCTTTCCCGGGGCCTCCTCCTACAATGAGCAGTTCTTC. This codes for CASSFPGASSYNEQFF.

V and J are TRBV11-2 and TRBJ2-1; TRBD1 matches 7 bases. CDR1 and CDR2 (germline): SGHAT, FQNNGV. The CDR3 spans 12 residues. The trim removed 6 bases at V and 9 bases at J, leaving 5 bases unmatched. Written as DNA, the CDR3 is TGTGCCAGCAGACACGACAGGGTTGAGCAGTTCTTC. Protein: CASRHDRVEQFF.

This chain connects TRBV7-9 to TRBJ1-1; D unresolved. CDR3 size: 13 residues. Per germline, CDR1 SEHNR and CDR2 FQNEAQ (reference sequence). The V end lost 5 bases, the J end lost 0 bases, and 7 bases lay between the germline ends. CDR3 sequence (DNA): TGTGCCAGCAGCCCGCGTCTGAACACTGAAGCTTTCTTT. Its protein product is CASSPRLNTEAFF.

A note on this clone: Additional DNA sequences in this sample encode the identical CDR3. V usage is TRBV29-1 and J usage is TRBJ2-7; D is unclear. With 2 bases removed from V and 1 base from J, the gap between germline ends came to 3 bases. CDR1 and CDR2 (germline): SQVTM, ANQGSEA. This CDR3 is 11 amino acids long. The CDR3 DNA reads TGCAGCGTTGAATTGTCCTACGAGCAGTACTTC. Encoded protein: CSVELSYEQYF.

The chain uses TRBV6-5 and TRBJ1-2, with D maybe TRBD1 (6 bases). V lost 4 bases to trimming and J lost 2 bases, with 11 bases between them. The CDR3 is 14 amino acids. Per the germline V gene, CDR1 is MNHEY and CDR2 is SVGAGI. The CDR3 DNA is TGTGCCAGCAGTTTCGGGGACATCAACTATGGCTACACCTTC. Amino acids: CASSFGDINYGYTF.

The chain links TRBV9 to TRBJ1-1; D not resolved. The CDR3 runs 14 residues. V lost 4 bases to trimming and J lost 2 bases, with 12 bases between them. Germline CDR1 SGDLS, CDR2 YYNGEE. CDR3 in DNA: TGTGCCAGCAGCCCCTTTAGGATTAACACTGAAGCTTTCTTT. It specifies CASSPFRINTEAFF.

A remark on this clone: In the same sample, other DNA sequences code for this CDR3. CDR3 sequence reads: CASSLAPSGSYNEQFF. CDR3 DNA sequence: TGTGCCAGCAGCTTAGCCCCTAGCGGGTCTTACAATGAGCAGTTCTTC. This chain uses TRBV7-9 with TRBJ2-1, with 8 bases matching TRBD2. Per germline, CDR1 SEHNR and CDR2 FQNEAQ (reference sequence). With V trimmed by 0 bases and J by 4 bases, 5 bases remained unmatched. CDR3 length: 16 amino acids. The full variable domain, in which reference TRBV7-9 and TRBJ2-1 provide the parts outside the CDR3, is DTGVSQNPRHKITKRGQNVTFRCDPISEHNRLYWYRQTLGQGPEFLTYFQNEAQLEKSRLLSDRFSAERPKGSFSTLEIQRTEQGDSAMYLCASSLAPSGSYNEQFFGPGTRLTVL.

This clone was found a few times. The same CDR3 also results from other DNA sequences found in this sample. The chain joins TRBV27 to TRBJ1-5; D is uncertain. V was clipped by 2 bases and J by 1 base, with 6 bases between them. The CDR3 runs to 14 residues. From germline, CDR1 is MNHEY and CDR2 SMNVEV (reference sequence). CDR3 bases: TGTGCCAGCAGTTTACTCGGCAGCAATCAGCCCCAGCATTTT. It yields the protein CASSLLGSNQPQHF.

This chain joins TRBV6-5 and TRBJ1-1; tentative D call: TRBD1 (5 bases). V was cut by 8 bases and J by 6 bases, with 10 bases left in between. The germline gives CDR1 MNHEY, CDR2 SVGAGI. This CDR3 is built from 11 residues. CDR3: CASGPGAEAFF. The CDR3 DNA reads TGTGCCAGCGGCCCGGGGGCTGAAGCTTTCTTT.

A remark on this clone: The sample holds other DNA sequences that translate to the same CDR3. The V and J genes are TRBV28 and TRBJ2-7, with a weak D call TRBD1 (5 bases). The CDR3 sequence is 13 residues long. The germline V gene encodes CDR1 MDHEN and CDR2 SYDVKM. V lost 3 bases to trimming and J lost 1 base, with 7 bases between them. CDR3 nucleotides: TGTGCCAGCAGTTTCGGACATTCCTACGAGCAGTACTTC. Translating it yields CASSFGHSYEQYF.

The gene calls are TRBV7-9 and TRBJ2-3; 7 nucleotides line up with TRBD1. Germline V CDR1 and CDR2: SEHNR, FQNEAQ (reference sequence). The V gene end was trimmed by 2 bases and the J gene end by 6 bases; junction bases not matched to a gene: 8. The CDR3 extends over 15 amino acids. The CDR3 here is CASSLRQGLADTQYF. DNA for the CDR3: TGTGCCAGCAGCTTAAGACAGGGTTTAGCGGATACGCAGTATTTT.

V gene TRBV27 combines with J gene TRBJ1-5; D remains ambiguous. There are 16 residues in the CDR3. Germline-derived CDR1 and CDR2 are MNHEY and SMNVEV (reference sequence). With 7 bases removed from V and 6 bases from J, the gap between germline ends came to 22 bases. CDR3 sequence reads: CASTPDGRQGIQPQHF. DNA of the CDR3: TGTGCCAGCACCCCCGATGGGCGCCAAGGTATTCAGCCCCAGCATTTT.

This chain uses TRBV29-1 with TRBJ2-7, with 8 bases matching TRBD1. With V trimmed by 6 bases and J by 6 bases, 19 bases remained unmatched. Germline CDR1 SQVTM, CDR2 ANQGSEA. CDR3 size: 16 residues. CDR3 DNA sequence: TGCAGCGTCCTACACCCCGGACAGGGCCCTTTCGGCGAGCAGTACTTC. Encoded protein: CSVLHPGQGPFGEQYF.

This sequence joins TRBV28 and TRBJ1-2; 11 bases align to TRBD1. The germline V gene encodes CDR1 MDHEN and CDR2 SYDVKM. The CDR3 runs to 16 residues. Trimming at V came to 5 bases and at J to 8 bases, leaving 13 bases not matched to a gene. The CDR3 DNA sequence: TGTGCCAGCAGTCCCGTCGATGGACAGGGGGCGCGGGGCTACACCTTC. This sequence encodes CASSPVDGQGARGYTF.

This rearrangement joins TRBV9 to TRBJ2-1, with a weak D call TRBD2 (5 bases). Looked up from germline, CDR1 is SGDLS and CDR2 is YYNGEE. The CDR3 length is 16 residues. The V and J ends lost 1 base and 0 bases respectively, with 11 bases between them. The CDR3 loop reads CASSVFGVSSYNEQFF. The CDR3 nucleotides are TGTGCCAGCAGCGTATTCGGGGTGAGCTCCTACAATGAGCAGTTCTTC.

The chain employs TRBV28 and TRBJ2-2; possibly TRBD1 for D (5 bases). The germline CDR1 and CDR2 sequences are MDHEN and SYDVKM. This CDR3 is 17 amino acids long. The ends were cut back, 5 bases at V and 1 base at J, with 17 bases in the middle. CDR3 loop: CASSPDTTEMNTGELFF. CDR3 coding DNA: TGTGCCAGCAGTCCAGACACGACAGAAATGAACACCGGGGAGCTGTTTTTT.

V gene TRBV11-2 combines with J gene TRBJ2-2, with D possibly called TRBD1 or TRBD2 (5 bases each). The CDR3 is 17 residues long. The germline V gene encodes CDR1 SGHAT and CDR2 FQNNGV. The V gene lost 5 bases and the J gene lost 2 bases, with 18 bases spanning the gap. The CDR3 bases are TGTGCCAGCAGCCGAAGCCGGGACCACACAAACACCGGGGAGCTGTTTTTT. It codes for CASSRSRDHTNTGELFF.

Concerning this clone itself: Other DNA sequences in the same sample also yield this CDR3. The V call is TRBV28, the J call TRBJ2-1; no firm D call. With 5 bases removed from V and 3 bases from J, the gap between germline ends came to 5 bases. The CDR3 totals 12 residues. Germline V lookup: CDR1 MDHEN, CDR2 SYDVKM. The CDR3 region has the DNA TGTGCCAGCAGTCTGTTCTACAATGAGCAGTTCTTC. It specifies CASSLFYNEQFF.

CDR3: CASWTGGSTEAFF. The CDR3 DNA sequence: TGTGCCAGCTGGACAGGGGGCAGTACTGAAGCTTTCTTT. The chain employs TRBV25-1 and TRBJ1-1, with TRBD1 identical over 11 bases. The trim removed 8 bases at V and 5 bases at J, leaving 4 bases unmatched. This CDR3 comprises 13 residues. Germline V gene sequence: CDR1 MGHDK, CDR2 SYGVNS.

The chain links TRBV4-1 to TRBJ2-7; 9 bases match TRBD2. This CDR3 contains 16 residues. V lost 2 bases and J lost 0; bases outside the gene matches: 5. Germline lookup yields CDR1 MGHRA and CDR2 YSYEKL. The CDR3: CASSQRLADPSYEQYF. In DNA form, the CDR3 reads TGCGCCAGCAGCCAAAGACTAGCGGACCCCTCCTACGAGCAGTACTTC.

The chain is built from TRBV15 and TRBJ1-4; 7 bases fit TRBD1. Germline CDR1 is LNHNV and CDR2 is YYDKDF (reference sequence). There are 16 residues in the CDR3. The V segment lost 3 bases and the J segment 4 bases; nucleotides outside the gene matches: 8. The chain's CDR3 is CATSSGQEPLNEKLFF. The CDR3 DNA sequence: TGTGCCACCAGCAGTGGACAGGAGCCGCTTAATGAAAAACTGTTTTTT.

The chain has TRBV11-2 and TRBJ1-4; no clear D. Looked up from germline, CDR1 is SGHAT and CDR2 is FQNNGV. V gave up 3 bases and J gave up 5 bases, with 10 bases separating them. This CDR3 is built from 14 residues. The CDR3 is CASSFVLSNEKLFF. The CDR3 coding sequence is TGTGCCAGCAGCTTTGTATTATCGAATGAAAAACTGTTTTTT.

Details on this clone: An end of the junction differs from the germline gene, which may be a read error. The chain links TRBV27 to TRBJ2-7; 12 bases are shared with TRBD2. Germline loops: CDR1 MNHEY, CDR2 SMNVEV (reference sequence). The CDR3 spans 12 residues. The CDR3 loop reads CASSSWTSGIIF. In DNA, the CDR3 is TGTGCCAGCAGTAGTTGGACTAGCGGGATCATCTTC.